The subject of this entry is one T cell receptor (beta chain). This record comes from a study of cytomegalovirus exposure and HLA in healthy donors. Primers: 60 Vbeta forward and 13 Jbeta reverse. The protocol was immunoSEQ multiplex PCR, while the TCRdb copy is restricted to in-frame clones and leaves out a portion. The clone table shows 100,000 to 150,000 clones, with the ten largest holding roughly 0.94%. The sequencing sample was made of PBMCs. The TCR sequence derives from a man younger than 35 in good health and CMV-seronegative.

This CDR3 reads CASSPLGQGALNEQFF. The CDR3 bases are TGTGCCAGCAGTCCCCTTGGACAGGGGGCCTTGAATGAGCAGTTCTTC. V is TRBV6-6 and J is TRBJ2-1, with TRBD1 matching 11 bases. Losses at the gene ends were 5 bases for V and 7 bases for J; bases not matched to a gene: 10. The CDR3 consists of 16 residues. Looked up from germline, CDR1 is MNHNY and CDR2 is SVGAGI (reference sequence).